These T cell receptor beta chains were read from a single sample in a study of cytomegalovirus exposure and HLA in healthy donors. Here immunoSEQ multiplex PCR was the method, and the copy in TCRdb shows in-frame clones only, minus some. Here the sample spans about 60,000 clones, approximately 80% being singletons. Sequencing was done on a sample of PBMCs. Receptor source: a woman in her 30s in good health and CMV-seronegative. Each CDR3 is given with its conserved first and last residue. The D gene is left open where the match is weak. Clone size is given for some rows only: seen once, a few or many times, or a class if the clone is expanded.

d_call | j_call | clone_size | v_call | cdr3_aa | cdr3_nt
NA | TRBJ2-7 | NA | TRBV5-6 | CASSSGTVVYEQYF | TGTGCCAGCAGCTCCGGGACTGTGGTGTACGAGCAGTACTTC
NA | TRBJ1-5 | NA | TRBV19 | CASSMERGLNQPQHF | TGTGCCAGTAGTATGGAGAGAGGTCTCAATCAGCCCCAGCATTTT
TRBD2 | TRBJ2-1 | NA | TRBV7-2 | CASSFSGGSYNEQFF | TGTGCCAGCAGCTTTAGCGGGGGGTCCTACAATGAGCAGTTCTTC
TRBD2 | TRBJ2-3 | NA | TRBV14 | CASSLLAGGSAQYF | TGTGCCAGCAGCCTTCTAGCGGGGGGTTCCGCGCAGTATTTT
NA | TRBJ1-3 | once | TRBV9 | CASSAQAGAAGNTIYF | TGTGCCAGCAGCGCCCAAGCAGGGGCGGCCGGAAACACCATATATTTT
NA | TRBJ2-5 | few | TRBV7-9 | CASSLSLDSAETQYF | TGTGCCAGCAGCTTGTCCCTGGACAGTGCAGAGACCCAGTACTTC
NA | TRBJ1-3 | few | TRBV5-4 | CASSTQGSGNTIYF | TGTGCCAGCAGCACCCAGGGGTCTGGAAACACCATATATTTT
NA | TRBJ1-2 | once | TRBV5-1 | CASSLAPGNYGYTF | TGCGCCAGCAGCTTGGCGCCAGGAAACTATGGCTACACCTTC
TRBD1 | TRBJ1-2 | once | TRBV6-1 | CASSEFDSGGGYTF | TGTGCCAGCAGTGAGTTTGATTCAGGGGGAGGCTACACCTTC
TRBD2 | TRBJ2-1 | NA | TRBV6-4 | CASNSGLAGGPFQDEQFF | TGTGCCAGCAACTCGGGACTAGCGGGAGGGCCGTTTCAGGATGAGCAGTTCTTC
NA | TRBJ2-2 | once | TRBV11-2 | CASSPRGTGELFF | TGTGCCAGCAGCCCAAGGGGGACCGGGGAGCTGTTTTTT
TRBD2 | TRBJ2-2 | NA | TRBV7-2 | CASSSSGRGITGELFF | TGTGCCAGCAGCTCCAGCGGGAGAGGGATCACCGGGGAGCTGTTTTTT
TRBD2 | TRBJ2-7 | NA | TRBV18 | CASSPGLAGEYEQYF | TGTGCCAGCTCACCGGGACTAGCGGGGGAATACGAGCAGTACTTC
NA | TRBJ1-3 | NA | TRBV2 | CASSGESGNTIYF | TGTGCCAGCAGTGGAGAATCTGGAAACACCATATATTTT
TRBD1 | TRBJ2-5 | NA | TRBV9 | CASSPRTGTGQETQYF | TGTGCCAGCAGCCCTCGGACGGGGACAGGGCAAGAGACCCAGTACTTC
TRBD1 | TRBJ1-2 | NA | TRBV27 | CASSDNPGTGGYGYTF | TGTGCCAGCAGTGATAACCCCGGGACAGGGGGCTATGGCTACACCTTC
NA | TRBJ2-1 | NA | TRBV21-1 | CASSTRDGTIVREQFF | TGTGCCAGCAGCACAAGGGACGGGACTATAGTCCGTGAGCAGTTCTTC
NA | TRBJ1-2 | NA | TRBV27 | CASSSFPGQYYGYTF | TGTGCCAGCAGTTCCTTTCCCGGACAGTACTATGGCTACACCTTC
TRBD2 | TRBJ2-3 | NA | TRBV11-3 | CASGRGGSTDTQYF | TGTGCCAGCGGGAGGGGCGGGAGCACAGATACGCAGTATTTT
NA | TRBJ2-7 | once | TRBV15 | CATSRDPGPYEQYF | TGTGCCACCAGCAGAGATCCAGGGCCTTACGAGCAGTACTTC
NA | TRBJ1-5 | NA | TRBV7-2 | CASSLDITRGNQPQHF | TGTGCCAGCAGCTTAGATATCACGAGAGGCAATCAGCCCCAGCATTTT
NA | TRBJ2-5 | NA | TRBV18 | CASSPLIGAKTQYF | TGTGCCAGCTCACCACTGATAGGAGCAAAGACCCAGTACTTC
NA | TRBJ1-5 | NA | TRBV30 | CAWSTQSNQPQHF | TGTGCCTGGAGTACCCAGAGCAATCAGCCCCAGCATTTT
TRBD2 | TRBJ2-1 | NA | TRBV4-1 | CASRDWRRTSGDMSEQFF | TGCGCCAGCAGGGATTGGCGTCGGACTAGCGGCGATATGAGTGAGCAGTTCTTC
TRBD2 | TRBJ2-2 | NA | TRBV19 | CASSPSSGVFTGELFF | TGTGCCAGTAGTCCATCTAGCGGGGTGTTCACCGGGGAGCTGTTTTTT
NA | TRBJ1-1 | NA | TRBV6-5 | CASSYTRTVNTEAFF | TGTGCCAGCAGTTACACAAGGACAGTGAACACTGAAGCTTTCTTT
NA | TRBJ1-1 | NA | TRBV6-1 | CASSDQVKNTEAFF | TGTGCCAGCAGTGATCAGGTGAAGAACACTGAAGCTTTCTTT
TRBD1 | TRBJ1-1 | NA | TRBV28 | CASKQGAIMNTEAFF | TGTGCCAGCAAGCAGGGGGCGATTATGAACACTGAAGCTTTCTTT
TRBD1 | TRBJ1-2 | once | TRBV2 | CASGQGAHYGYTF | TGTGCCAGTGGACAGGGGGCCCATTATGGCTACACCTTC
TRBD1 | TRBJ1-1 | NA | TRBV19 | CASSTDRGDMNTEAFF | TGTGCCAGTAGTACCGACAGGGGTGATATGAACACTGAGGCTTTCTTT
TRBD1 | TRBJ1-1 | NA | TRBV30 | CAWSGQGNTEAFF | TGTGCCTGGAGTGGACAGGGGAACACTGAAGCTTTCTTT
NA | TRBJ2-1 | NA | TRBV28 | CASSIARREQFF | TGTGCCAGCAGCATAGCTAGGAGGGAGCAGTTCTTC
TRBD2 | TRBJ2-3 | NA | TRBV9 | CASSVGLAFTDTQYF | TGTGCCAGCAGCGTGGGACTAGCCTTCACAGATACGCAGTATTTT
NA | TRBJ1-5 | NA | TRBV27 | CASSGWGGSNQPQHF | TGTGCCAGCAGTGGTTGGGGGGGCTCGAATCAGCCCCAGCATTTT
NA | TRBJ1-2 | NA | TRBV15 | CATSTPRDIFYGYTF | TGTGCCACCAGCACACCCCGGGATATCTTCTATGGCTACACCTTC
NA | TRBJ2-6 | NA | TRBV6-5 | CASSYSGSGANVLTF | TGTGCCAGCAGTTACTCCGGTTCTGGGGCCAACGTCCTGACTTTC
TRBD1 | TRBJ1-1 | once | TRBV15 | CATSNDRGWEGNTEAFF | TGTGCCACCAGCAACGACAGGGGGTGGGAGGGCAACACTGAAGCTTTCTTT
NA | TRBJ2-2 | NA | TRBV19 | CASSIDGGNTGELFF | TGTGCCAGTAGTATAGACGGGGGGAACACCGGGGAGCTGTTTTTT
TRBD2 | TRBJ2-1 | few | TRBV14 | CASSQGAGRISNEQFF | TGTGCCAGCAGCCAGGGAGCGGGACGCATAAGCAATGAGCAGTTCTTC
TRBD2 | TRBJ2-1 | NA | TRBV7-3 | CASSWTSGVNEQFF | TGTGCCAGCAGCTGGACTAGCGGGGTCAATGAGCAGTTCTTC
TRBD1 | TRBJ2-3 | NA | TRBV7-2 | CASSRDRGPDTQYF | TGTGCCAGCAGCCGGGACAGGGGGCCAGATACGCAGTATTTT
NA | TRBJ2-2 | once | TRBV25-1 | CASSGGRDTGELFF | TGTGCCAGCAGTGGGGGGCGGGACACCGGGGAGCTGTTTTTT
TRBD2 | TRBJ2-1 | NA | TRBV18 | CASSLTSGRVDEQFF | TGTGCCAGCTCACTCACTAGCGGGAGGGTCGATGAGCAGTTCTTC
TRBD1 | TRBJ1-4 | NA | TRBV5-1 | CASGRQGGDEKLFF | TGCGCCAGCGGAAGACAGGGCGGTGATGAAAAACTGTTTTTT
NA | TRBJ2-3 | NA | TRBV7-2 | CASSPLGFGDTQYF | TGTGCCAGCAGCCCCCTTGGTTTCGGAGATACGCAGTATTTT
NA | TRBJ1-1 | few | TRBV18 | CASSFGSLNTEAFF | TGTGCCAGCTCCTTCGGGTCCCTCAACACTGAAGCTTTCTTT
NA | TRBJ1-1 | NA | TRBV27 | CASSLQGMNTEAFF | TGTGCCAGCAGTTTACAGGGCATGAACACTGAAGCTTTCTTT
TRBD1 | TRBJ2-1 | NA | TRBV14 | CASSRAGTGPYNEQFF | TGTGCCAGCAGCCGGGCCGGGACAGGCCCCTACAATGAGCAGTTCTTC
NA | TRBJ1-4 | NA | TRBV7-9 | CASSSRVGGPNEKLFF | TGTGCCAGCAGCAGCCGAGTGGGGGGACCTAATGAAAAACTGTTTTTT
NA | TRBJ1-2 | few | TRBV28 | CASSSSLLQAYGYTF | TGTGCCAGCAGTTCCTCATTACTCCAGGCCTATGGCTACACCTTC
NA | TRBJ1-2 | NA | TRBV12-5 | CASGIGAPVYGYTF | TGTGCTAGTGGTATAGGAGCACCGGTCTATGGCTACACCTTC
TRBD2 | TRBJ2-7 | few | TRBV7-9 | CASSLPTSESSYEQYF | TGTGCCAGCAGCTTACCAACTAGCGAGAGCTCCTACGAGCAGTACTTC
TRBD2 | TRBJ2-3 | NA | TRBV7-2 | CASSSSGGARDTQYF | TGTGCCAGCAGCTCTAGCGGGGGGGCCAGGGATACGCAGTATTTT
NA | TRBJ1-1 | NA | TRBV2 | CASIQVIDTEAFF | TGTGCCAGCATTCAGGTGATTGACACTGAAGCTTTCTTT
TRBD2 | TRBJ2-1 | once | TRBV4-3 | CASSQVGTSGYNEQFF | TGCGCCAGCAGCCAAGTAGGGACTAGCGGGTACAATGAGCAGTTCTTC
NA | TRBJ1-2 | NA | TRBV30 | CAWRSHSGLYGYTF | TGTGCCTGGAGGTCCCACTCAGGCCTTTATGGCTACACCTTC
NA | TRBJ1-2 | NA | TRBV7-2 | CASSPLGGADGYTF | TGTGCCAGCAGCCCCTTGGGAGGGGCGGATGGCTACACCTTC
TRBD1 | TRBJ2-5 | NA | TRBV11-3 | CASSQQDRVARETQYF | TGTGCCAGCAGCCAACAAGACAGGGTTGCTCGGGAGACCCAGTACTTC
NA | TRBJ2-1 | NA | TRBV18 | CASSPENLVSPRFF | TGTGCCAGCTCACCCGAGAATCTAGTTTCTCCTCGGTTCTTC
NA | TRBJ1-5 | NA | TRBV4-3 | CASSQDRAQPQHF | TGCGCCAGCAGCCAAGACAGGGCTCAGCCCCAGCATTTT